The TCR beta chain described here comes from a study of blood T cell repertoires in COVID-19. Study in general: Whether acute or convalescent, the COVID-19 samples came from the United States, Italy and Spain. Sources were T cells, B-cell-depleted T cells, or PBMCs; the material itself was cDNA or gDNA.

In germline, CDR1 is ENHRY, CDR2 SYGVKD. This CDR3 is 15 amino acids long. V lost 6 bases and J lost 0, with 15 bases in between. This clone is a singleton in its sample. In the original analysis: Researchers report that nucleated cell counts were estimated from reference gene primer amplification. The table came from immunoSEQ multiplex PCR; TCRdb's copy has only in-frame clones and leaves some out. That table furnishes V, J and clone size, whereas the DNA furnished D and trimming. The sample lists 70,000 to 95,000 clones, roughly 80% occurring once. The sequence was collected from a woman between 65 and 79 years old with acute or convalescent COVID-19. Sequencing used peripheral blood. This chain uses TRBV10-3 with TRBJ2-7; D perhaps matches TRBD1 (5 bases). CDR3 sequence (DNA): TGTGCCATCAGCATATACAGGCCTGACTCCTACGAGCAGTACTTC. This gives the protein CAISIYRPDSYEQYF.